This T cell receptor (beta chain) was sequenced for a study of control samples from healthy donors and cancer patients. The assay was immunoSEQ multiplex PCR, and TCRdb's table has in-frame clones only and misses some. Counted here are 110,000 to 150,000 clones, approximately 91% occurring once; the ten biggest clones make up roughly 5%. Trimming pared 2 bases from V and 3 bases from J, leaving 10 bases between. This CDR3 is 14 amino acids long. Germline V gene data show CDR1 as MNHEY and CDR2 as SVGAGI. The clonotype comes from a man aged 25 to 45 in good health. What was sequenced was blood. The chain uses TRBV6-5 and TRBJ1-1; D not certain. CDR3 amino acids: CASSYGSGYTEAFF. CDR3 coding DNA: TGTGCCAGCAGTTACGGGTCAGGATACACTGAAGCTTTCTTT.